Listed here are 26 T cell receptor beta chains from one sample, sequenced in a study of T-cell memory formation after mild COVID-19. TCRdb called the 5' RACE reads again in MiXCR, with one record for every CDR3 protein. This table holds approximately 290,000 distinct CDR3 sequences, just under 20% found once. Source material: PBMCs or a T cell subset sorted from them (not recorded which). The receptors stem from a man between 18 and 29 years old who had mild COVID-19 (a few samples of this study predate the infection). Cell type and time point are not known.

The rearrangement joins TRBV12-3 or TRBV12-4 to TRBJ2-5, with D possibly being TRBD1 or TRBD2 (6 bases each). Trimming shortened V by 10 bases and J by 4 bases, and 22 bases separated the two germline ends. The CDR3 is 15 residues long. As DNA, the CDR3 is TGTGCCACGCGGGACACCCGGAGGGGCATAGAGACCCAGTACTTC. It yields the protein CATRDTRRGIETQYF.

This clonotype appeared a few times. V is TRBV4-2 and J is TRBJ2-7, with a weak D call TRBD1 (5 bases). Germline V CDR1 and CDR2: LGHNA, YNFKEQ. The CDR3 runs to 16 residues. V was trimmed by 1 base and J by 5 bases, leaving 18 bases between them. The CDR3 protein is CASSQGTADSHHEQYF. The DNA for the CDR3 is TGTGCCAGCAGCCAAGGAACCGCCGACAGTCATCACGAGCAGTACTTC.

This clonotype was counted only a few times. The V and J genes are TRBV27 and TRBJ2-1; TRBD2 matches 8 bases. Germline CDR1 MNHEY, CDR2 SMNVEV (reference sequence). The V segment lost 5 bases and the J segment 6 bases; nucleotides outside the gene matches: 12. The CDR3 contains 16 residues. CDR3 in DNA: TGTGCCAGCAGTCTCACTGCCAGCGGGGGAAGCAATGAGCAGTTCTTC. It translates to CASSLTASGGSNEQFF.

This clonotype was counted ten times or more. The chain uses TRBV24-1 and TRBJ2-1, with 7 bases matching TRBD2. V shed 3 bases and J 5 bases; nucleotides not matched to a gene: 3. The CDR3 runs 14 residues. Germline values: CDR1 KGHDR, CDR2 SFDVKD. DNA of the CDR3: TGTGCCACCAGTGATAGCGGGGTAAACAATGAGCAGTTCTTC. Translating gives CATSDSGVNNEQFF.

This clonotype occurred many times. The rearrangement joins TRBV5-1 to TRBJ1-6; D unclear. Germline V CDR1 and CDR2: SGHRS, YFSETQ. Trimming removed 0 bases at V and 10 bases at J, with 11 bases between. The length of the CDR3 is 14 residues. This CDR3 reads CASSLEQPGSPLHF. Here the CDR3 DNA reads TGCGCCAGCAGCTTGGAACAGCCCGGATCACCCCTCCACTTT.

This clonotype was seen a few times. The genes are TRBV2 and TRBJ2-2, with D uncertain. The CDR3 runs to 11 residues. Per germline, CDR1 SNHLY and CDR2 FYNNEI. The V end was cut by 7 bases, the J end by 6 bases, with 6 bases between. CDR3 amino acids: CASKYSGELFF. The DNA of the CDR3 is TGTGCCAGCAAATATTCCGGGGAGCTGTTTTTT.

This clonotype appeared a few times. The chain uses TRBV5-1 and TRBJ1-5, with D perhaps matching TRBD1 (6 bases). Trimming shortened V by 4 bases and J by 0 bases, and 17 bases separated the two germline ends. This CDR3 is 17 amino acids long. CDR1 and CDR2 (germline): SGHRS, YFSETQ. CDR3: CASSRLPGQLSNQPQHF. In DNA form, the CDR3 reads TGCGCCAGCAGCCGTCTACCAGGACAGCTTAGCAATCAGCCCCAGCATTTT.

This clonotype was counted between two and nine times. The rearrangement joins TRBV4-3 to TRBJ2-3; D possibly corresponds to TRBD1 (5 bases). Germline V gene sequence: CDR1 LGHNA, CDR2 YSLEER. The germline V and J ends were trimmed by 0 bases and 4 bases, with 8 bases remaining between them. The CDR3 sequence is 14 residues long. CDR3 coding DNA: TGCGCCAGCAGCCAAGATTCCAGGGCAGATACGCAGTATTTT. Residues: CASSQDSRADTQYF.

This clonotype was counted only a few times. V and J are TRBV6-5 and TRBJ2-3; 9 positions agree with TRBD2. There are 15 residues in the CDR3. Germline lookup yields CDR1 MNHEY and CDR2 SVGAGI. With V trimmed by 5 bases and J by 5 bases, 8 bases remained unmatched. The CDR3 region is CASSVVAGEGDTQYF. CDR3 sequence (DNA): TGTGCCAGCAGTGTGGTAGCGGGGGAGGGAGATACGCAGTATTTT.

This clonotype was recorded many times. The CDR3 nucleotides are TGTGCCAGCAGCTCGACAGGGTCAGATACGCAGTATTTT. Its translation is CASSSTGSDTQYF. V gene TRBV7-2 combines with J gene TRBJ2-3; 7 nucleotides line up with TRBD1. The CDR3 totals 13 residues. CDR1 SGHTA and CDR2 FQGNSA come from the germline V gene. The junction had 2 bases not matched to a gene; V was cut back by 4 bases and J by 4 bases.

The chain is built from TRBV6-5 and TRBJ1-2, with 8 bases aligning to TRBD1. V was pared by 2 bases and J by 8 bases, with 10 bases of the junction left unmatched. Germline V gene sequence: CDR1 MNHEY, CDR2 SVGAGI. The CDR3 extends over 15 amino acids. CDR3 amino acids: CASSYDRGGAVGYTF. As DNA, the CDR3 is TGTGCCAGCAGTTACGACAGGGGAGGAGCGGTAGGCTACACCTTC.

The rearrangement links TRBV20-1 to TRBJ2-3; 7 bases line up with TRBD2. Per the germline V gene, CDR1 is DFQATT and CDR2 is SNEGSKA (reference sequence). This CDR3 comprises 12 residues. The CDR3 DNA sequence: TGCGGGGGGGTTGGCGGTACAGATACGCAGTATTTT. It is translated as CGGVGGTDTQYF.

This clonotype showed up many times. The chain is built from TRBV5-1 and TRBJ2-3, with 14 bases aligning to TRBD2. The CDR3 spans 17 residues. V was clipped by 1 base and J by 3 bases; unmatched bases: 4. CDR1 and CDR2 (germline): SGHRS, YFSETQ. In DNA form, the CDR3 reads TGCGCCAGCAGCTTGTCGACTAGCGGGGGGGCTACAGATACGCAGTATTTT. This encodes CASSLSTSGGATDTQYF.

This clonotype has only a few counts. The rearrangement joins TRBV28 to TRBJ2-5; tentatively, D is TRBD1 or TRBD2 (5 bases each). Trimming cost V 3 bases and J 10 bases, with 15 bases left between them. The CDR3 consists of 13 residues. CDR1 and CDR2 from the germline V gene are MDHEN and SYDVKM. This CDR3 is CASSLAGAWGQYF. CDR3 coding DNA: TGTGCCAGCAGTTTGGCCGGGGCCTGGGGCCAGTACTTC.

This clonotype was picked up a small number of times. This chain links TRBV29-1 with TRBJ2-7; TRBD1 agrees at 9 bases. The CDR3 covers 13 residues. J was trimmed by 1 base and V by 7 bases; bases with no gene match: 5. Germline-derived CDR1 and CDR2 are SQVTM and ANQGSEA. CDR3: CSGTGTGSYEQYF. As DNA, the CDR3 is TGCAGCGGTACCGGGACAGGGTCCTACGAGCAGTACTTC.

This clonotype was detected only a few times. The chain uses TRBV29-1 and TRBJ2-7, with 8 bases aligning to TRBD1. The V gene end was trimmed by 1 base and the J gene end by 2 bases; junction bases not matched to a gene: 1. The CDR3 has 13 residues. In germline, CDR1 is SQVTM, CDR2 ANQGSEA. The CDR3 sequence is CSVEGTGTYEQYF. CDR3 coding DNA: TGCAGCGTTGAAGGGACAGGGACCTACGAGCAGTACTTC.

The chain employs TRBV4-3 and TRBJ2-3, with D tentatively TRBD2 (7 bases). Germline values: CDR1 LGHNA, CDR2 YSLEER. V gave up 4 bases and J gave up 4 bases, with 15 bases separating them. This CDR3 has 15 residues. DNA of the CDR3: TGCGCCAGCAGCCCCCTGGGGGGGGCCCCAGATACGCAGTATTTT. Protein: CASSPLGGAPDTQYF.

The chain joins TRBV19 to TRBJ2-3; 7 bases align to TRBD1. V gave up 5 bases and J gave up 2 bases; unmatched junction bases: 10. This CDR3 is built from 16 residues. Germline CDR1 is LNHDA and CDR2 is SQIVND (reference sequence). Written as DNA, the CDR3 is TGTGCCAGTAGTGCCTCAACAGGGGAACCCACAGATACGCAGTATTTT. Its translation is CASSASTGEPTDTQYF.

V is TRBV7-2 and J is TRBJ2-6, with 8 bases fitting TRBD1. Germline V lookup: CDR1 SGHTA, CDR2 FQGNSA. Germline trimming cut 7 bases from V and 2 bases from J; bases unmatched to any gene: 4. This CDR3 comprises 15 residues. The CDR3: CASTQTGAGANVLTF. CDR3 bases: TGTGCCAGCACCCAGACAGGGGCTGGGGCCAACGTCCTGACTTTC.

The rearrangement joins TRBV7-9 to TRBJ2-1; TRBD1 matches at 7 bases. With 6 bases clipped from V and 6 bases from J, the junction kept 17 bases outside the gene matches. The CDR3 spans 17 residues. CDR1 and CDR2 (germline): SEHNR, FQNEAQ (reference sequence). In DNA form, the CDR3 reads TGTGCCAGCAGAACAACCAACAGGGGAGCGTCGGGCAATGAGCAGTTCTTC. Translating it yields CASRTTNRGASGNEQFF.

This clonotype was observed a few times. The chain joins TRBV9 to TRBJ2-3, with D possibly called TRBD1 or TRBD2 (6 bases each). Deletions cut 2 bases from V and 4 bases from J, with 14 bases between. There are 15 residues in the CDR3. CDR1 SGDLS and CDR2 YYNGEE come from the germline V gene. The CDR3 protein is CASSVGGHGADTQYF. The DNA for the CDR3 is TGTGCCAGCAGCGTGGGGGGCCACGGCGCAGATACGCAGTATTTT.

The chain recombines TRBV28 with TRBJ1-1; TRBD1 matches 8 bases. The CDR3 loop spans 15 amino acids. V was pared by 7 bases and J by 1 base, with 8 bases of the junction left unmatched. Germline-derived CDR1 and CDR2 are MDHEN and SYDVKM. Here the CDR3 DNA reads TGTGCCAGCAAGACAGGGGTGATATGGAACACTGAAGCTTTCTTT. Protein product: CASKTGVIWNTEAFF.

This clonotype appeared once. The V call is TRBV12-3 or TRBV12-4, the J call TRBJ1-1, with 10 bases fitting TRBD1. The CDR3 extends over 14 amino acids. V lost 4 bases, J lost 4 bases, and 3 bases stayed unmatched. The chain's CDR3 is CASSWDRGATEAFF. Here the CDR3 DNA reads TGTGCCAGCAGTTGGGACAGGGGAGCCACTGAAGCTTTCTTT.

The chain couples TRBV6-5 to TRBJ2-3; D gene ambiguous. The CDR3 has 15 amino acids. Germline lookup yields CDR1 MNHEY and CDR2 SVGAGI. V lost 0 bases and J 5 bases, leaving 12 bases between the germline ends. Here the CDR3 reads CASSYSTDLGDTQYF. CDR3 sequence (DNA): TGTGCCAGCAGTTACTCGACTGACCTGGGAGATACGCAGTATTTT.

This clonotype has only a few counts. The chain recombines TRBV7-2 with TRBJ2-3; a possible D gene is TRBD2 (6 bases). The CDR3 extends over 16 amino acids. The V end lost 1 base, the J end lost 0 bases, and 11 bases lay between the germline ends. Germline CDR1 is SGHTA and CDR2 is FQGNSA. The DNA of the CDR3 is TGTGCCAGCAGCTTAGTGGCGGGGTTGAGCACAGATACGCAGTATTTT. Translating it yields CASSLVAGLSTDTQYF.

This clonotype showed up just a few times. This chain uses TRBV12-3 or TRBV12-4 with TRBJ2-4; no firm D call. The CDR3 is made up of 14 amino acids. Trimming removed 0 bases from V and 11 bases from J, with 14 bases in between. The CDR3 region is CASSLAEAGLLQYF. In nucleotides, the CDR3 is TGTGCCAGCAGTTTAGCTGAGGCAGGCCTACTTCAGTACTTC.